This note documents a single T cell receptor (beta chain) sequence. Researchers ran the PCR with 60 Vbeta and 13 Jbeta primers. Some clones are missing from TCRdb's copy, which holds only in-frame ones; the method was immunoSEQ multiplex PCR. The sample carries under 150,000 clones, about four fifths recorded once. This record belongs to a study of cytomegalovirus exposure and HLA in healthy donors. The CDR3 loop spans 15 amino acids. CDR1 is MNHNS and CDR2 is SASEGT in the germline V gene. The V end lost 3 bases, the J end lost 3 bases, and 11 bases lay between the germline ends. The TCR comes from a woman aged 18-35 years in good health and CMV-seronegative. The chain is built from TRBV6-1 and TRBJ2-2, with D perhaps TRBD2 (5 bases). Material: PBMCs. The CDR3: CASSDGIGDTGELFF. CDR3 coding DNA: TGTGCCAGCAGTGACGGGATCGGGGACACCGGGGAGCTGTTTTTT.